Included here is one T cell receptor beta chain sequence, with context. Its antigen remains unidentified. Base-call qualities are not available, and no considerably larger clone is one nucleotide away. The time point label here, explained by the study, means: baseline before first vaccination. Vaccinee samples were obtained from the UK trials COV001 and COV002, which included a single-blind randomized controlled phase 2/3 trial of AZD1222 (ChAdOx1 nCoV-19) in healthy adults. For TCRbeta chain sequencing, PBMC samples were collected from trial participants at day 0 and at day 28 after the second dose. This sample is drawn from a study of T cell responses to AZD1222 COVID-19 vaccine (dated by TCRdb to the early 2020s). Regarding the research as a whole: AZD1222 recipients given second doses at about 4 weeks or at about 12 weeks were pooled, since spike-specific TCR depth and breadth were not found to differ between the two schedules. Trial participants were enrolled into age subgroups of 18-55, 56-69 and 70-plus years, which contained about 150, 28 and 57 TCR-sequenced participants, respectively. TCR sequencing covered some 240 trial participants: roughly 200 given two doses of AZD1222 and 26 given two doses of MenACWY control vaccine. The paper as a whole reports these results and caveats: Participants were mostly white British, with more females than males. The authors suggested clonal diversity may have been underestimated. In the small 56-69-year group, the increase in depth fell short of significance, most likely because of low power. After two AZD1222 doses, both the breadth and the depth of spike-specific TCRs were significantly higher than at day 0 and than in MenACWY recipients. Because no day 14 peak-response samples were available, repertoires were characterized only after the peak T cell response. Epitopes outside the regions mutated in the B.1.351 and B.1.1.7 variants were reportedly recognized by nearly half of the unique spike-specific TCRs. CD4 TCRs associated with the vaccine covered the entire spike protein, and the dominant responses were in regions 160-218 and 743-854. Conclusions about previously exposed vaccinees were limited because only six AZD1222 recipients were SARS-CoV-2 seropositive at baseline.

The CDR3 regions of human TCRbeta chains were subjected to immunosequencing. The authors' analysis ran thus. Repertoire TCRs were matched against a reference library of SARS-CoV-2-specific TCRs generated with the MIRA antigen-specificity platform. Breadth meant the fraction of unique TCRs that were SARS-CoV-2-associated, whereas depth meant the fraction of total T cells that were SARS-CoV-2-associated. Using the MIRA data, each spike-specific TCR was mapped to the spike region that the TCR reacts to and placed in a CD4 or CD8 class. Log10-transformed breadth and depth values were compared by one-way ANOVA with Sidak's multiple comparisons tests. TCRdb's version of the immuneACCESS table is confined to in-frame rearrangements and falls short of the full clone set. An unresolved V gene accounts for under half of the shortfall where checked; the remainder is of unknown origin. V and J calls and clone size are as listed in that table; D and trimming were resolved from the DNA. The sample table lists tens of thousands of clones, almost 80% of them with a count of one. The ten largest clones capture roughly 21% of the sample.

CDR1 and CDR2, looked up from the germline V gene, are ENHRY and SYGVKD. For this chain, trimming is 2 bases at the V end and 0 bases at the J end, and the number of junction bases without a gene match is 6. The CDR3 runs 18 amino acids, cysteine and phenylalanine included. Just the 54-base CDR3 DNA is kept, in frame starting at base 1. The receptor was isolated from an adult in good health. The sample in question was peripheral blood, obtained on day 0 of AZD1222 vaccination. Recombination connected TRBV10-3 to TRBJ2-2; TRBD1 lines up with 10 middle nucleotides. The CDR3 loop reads CAISEARGQGSNTGELFF. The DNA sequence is TGTGCCATCAGTGAGGCTAGGGGACAGGGGTCGAACACCGGGGAGCTGTTTTTT.